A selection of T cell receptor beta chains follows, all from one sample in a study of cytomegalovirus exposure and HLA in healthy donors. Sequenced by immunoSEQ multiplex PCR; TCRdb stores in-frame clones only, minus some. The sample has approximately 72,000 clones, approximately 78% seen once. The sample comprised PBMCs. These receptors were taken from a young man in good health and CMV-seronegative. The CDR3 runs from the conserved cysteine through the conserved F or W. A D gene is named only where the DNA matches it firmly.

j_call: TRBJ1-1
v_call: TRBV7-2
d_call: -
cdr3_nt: TGTGCCAGCAACTCCCTGTGGCGGGCCAATATGAACACTGAAGCTTTCTTT
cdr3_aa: CASNSLWRANMNTEAFF

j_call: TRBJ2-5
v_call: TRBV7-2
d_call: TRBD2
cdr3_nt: TGTGCCAGCAGCGAACCCTATGGTAGCGGGGAAGAGACCCAGTACTTC
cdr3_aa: CASSEPYGSGEETQYF

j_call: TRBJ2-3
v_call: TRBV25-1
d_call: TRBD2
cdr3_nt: TGTGCCAGCAGGGAAGGACTAGCGGGAGAAGGAGATACGCAGTATTTT
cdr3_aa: CASREGLAGEGDTQYF

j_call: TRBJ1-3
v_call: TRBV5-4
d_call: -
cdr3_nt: TGTGCCAGCAGCTCATCGCGCTCTGGAAACACCATATATTTT
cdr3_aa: CASSSSRSGNTIYF

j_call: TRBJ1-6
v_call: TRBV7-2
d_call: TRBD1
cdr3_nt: TGTGCCAGCAGCTTAGAACGCAGGGGGCTAGGAAGCCGTAATTCACCCCTCCACTTT
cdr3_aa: CASSLERRGLGSRNSPLHF

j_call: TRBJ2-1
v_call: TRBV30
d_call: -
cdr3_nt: TGTGCCTGGAGTGTAGGCTACAGGGTCAATGAGCAGTTCTTC
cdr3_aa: CAWSVGYRVNEQFF

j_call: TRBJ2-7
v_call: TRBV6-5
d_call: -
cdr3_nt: TGTGCCAGCAGTTACTCGGCCGGGAGAGAGCAGTACTTC
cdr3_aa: CASSYSAGREQYF

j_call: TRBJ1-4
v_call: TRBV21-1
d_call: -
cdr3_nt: TGTGCCAGCAGCTTCGGGACAGGGGATCTTCCCGCACGGGAGAAACTGTTTTTT
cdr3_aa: CASSFGTGDLPAREKLFF

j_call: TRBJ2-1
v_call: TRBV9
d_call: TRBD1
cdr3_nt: TGTGCCAGCAGCGAGAGGGGGACAGGGGGGTACAATGAGCAGTTCTTC
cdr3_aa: CASSERGTGGYNEQFF

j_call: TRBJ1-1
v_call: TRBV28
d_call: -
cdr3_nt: TGTGCCAGCAGTTTAGGAACAGGGAACACTGAAGCTTTCTTT
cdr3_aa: CASSLGTGNTEAFF

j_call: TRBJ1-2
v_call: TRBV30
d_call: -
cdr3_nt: TGTGCCCGGGGGGACTTCCCCAACTATGGCTACACCTTC
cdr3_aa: CARGDFPNYGYTF

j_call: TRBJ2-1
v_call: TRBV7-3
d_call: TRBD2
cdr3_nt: TGTGCCAGCAGCTCGACTAGCGGGCGTAACAATGAGCAGTTCTTC
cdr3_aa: CASSSTSGRNNEQFF

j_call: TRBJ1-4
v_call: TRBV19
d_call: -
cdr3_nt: TGTGCCAGTAGGGGGGACAACTATGAAAAACTGTTTTTT
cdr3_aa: CASRGDNYEKLFF

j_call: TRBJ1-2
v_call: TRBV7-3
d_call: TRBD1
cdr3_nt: TGTGCCAGCAGCCTACAGGGGACGGCAACGGGTGGCTACACCTTC
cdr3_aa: CASSLQGTATGGYTF

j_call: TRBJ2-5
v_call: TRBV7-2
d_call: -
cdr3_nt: TGTGCCAGCAGCTTAGGTAGGCCCTGGCGGGGGCAGGGCCAAGAGACCCAGTACTTC
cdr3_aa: CASSLGRPWRGQGQETQYF

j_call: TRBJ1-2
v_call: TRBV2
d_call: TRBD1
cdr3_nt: TGTGCCAGCAGGAATGCTGGACAGGCTAACTATGGCTACACCTTC
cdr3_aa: CASRNAGQANYGYTF

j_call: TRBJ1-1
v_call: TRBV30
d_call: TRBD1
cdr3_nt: TGTTCGGGGACAGGGGGAAACACTGAAGCTTTCTTT
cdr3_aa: CSGTGGNTEAFF